The 5 T cell receptor beta chains given below trace back to one sample, sequenced in a study of a mutant IDH1 vaccine in newly diagnosed glioma. The time point: baseline, week 1 (first vaccination visit). Specified treatment: pre-vaccination baseline after standard-of-care therapy. The data were produced by immunoSEQ multiplex PCR, yet TCRdb's version contains in-frame clones alone and is incomplete. Here the sample spans approximately 52,000 clones, over 60% being singletons. The sequencing used PBMCs, collected from a glioma patient treated with radiotherapy, temozolomide or both. These receptors originate from a woman aged 40 to 50 with glioma.

The J gene is TRBJ1-5, the V gene TRBV7-9; D possibly corresponds to TRBD1 (5 bases). Germline assignment: CDR1 SEHNR and CDR2 FQNEAQ (reference sequence). V lost 3 bases to trimming and J lost 2 bases, with 11 bases between them. CDR3 length: 15 residues. This CDR3 is CASSLEGLGNQPQHF. The CDR3 coding sequence is TGTGCCAGCAGCTTGGAGGGGCTGGGCAATCAGCCCCAGCATTTT.

This rearrangement joins TRBV11-2 to TRBJ1-2, with a possible D match to TRBD1 (6 bases). The CDR3 length is 13 residues. Germline V gene data show CDR1 as SGHAT and CDR2 as FQNNGV. The V end was cut by 5 bases, the J end by 14 bases, with 21 bases between. The DNA for the CDR3 is TGTGCCAGCAGCCATTCTAACAGGGCAAGTAGTACCTTC. Protein: CASSHSNRASSTF.

This clone showed up just once. The chain carries TRBV18 and TRBJ2-7; D not certain. The CDR3 has 16 amino acids. The ends were cut back, 2 bases at V and 6 bases at J, with 20 bases in the middle. In germline, CDR1 is KGHSH, CDR2 LQKENI. The CDR3: CASSPNPTTPLSEQYF. The CDR3 DNA reads TGTGCCAGCTCACCAAACCCCACGACCCCGCTGAGCGAGCAGTACTTC.

The chain is built from TRBV5-4 and TRBJ1-4, with D maybe TRBD1 (5 bases). The CDR3 runs to 14 residues. The V gene lost 5 bases and the J gene lost 7 bases, with 15 bases spanning the gap. From germline, CDR1 is SGHNT and CDR2 YYREEE (reference sequence). In DNA, the CDR3 is TGTGCCAGCAGTCCGGGGAGGGACCGTGAAAAACTGTTTTTT. It encodes CASSPGRDREKLFF.

The V gene is TRBV19, the J gene TRBJ2-2; 7 nucleotides line up with TRBD1. The V gene's germline CDR1 is LNHDA and CDR2 SQIVND (reference sequence). This CDR3 comprises 17 residues. The V gene end was trimmed by 4 bases and the J gene end by 5 bases; junction bases not matched to a gene: 13. The CDR3 DNA reads as TGTGCCAGTAGTAAGGGGGCAGGGGCGGTCAGGACCGGGGAGCTGTTTTTT. It translates to CASSKGAGAVRTGELFF. Based on the CDR3 plus reference TRBV19 and TRBJ2-2, the full variable domain is DGGITQSPKYLFRKEGQNVTLSCEQNLNHDAMYWYRQDPGQGLRLIYYSQIVNDFQKGDIAEGYSVSREKKESFPLTVTSAQKNPTAFYLCASSKGAGAVRTGELFFGEGSRLTVL.